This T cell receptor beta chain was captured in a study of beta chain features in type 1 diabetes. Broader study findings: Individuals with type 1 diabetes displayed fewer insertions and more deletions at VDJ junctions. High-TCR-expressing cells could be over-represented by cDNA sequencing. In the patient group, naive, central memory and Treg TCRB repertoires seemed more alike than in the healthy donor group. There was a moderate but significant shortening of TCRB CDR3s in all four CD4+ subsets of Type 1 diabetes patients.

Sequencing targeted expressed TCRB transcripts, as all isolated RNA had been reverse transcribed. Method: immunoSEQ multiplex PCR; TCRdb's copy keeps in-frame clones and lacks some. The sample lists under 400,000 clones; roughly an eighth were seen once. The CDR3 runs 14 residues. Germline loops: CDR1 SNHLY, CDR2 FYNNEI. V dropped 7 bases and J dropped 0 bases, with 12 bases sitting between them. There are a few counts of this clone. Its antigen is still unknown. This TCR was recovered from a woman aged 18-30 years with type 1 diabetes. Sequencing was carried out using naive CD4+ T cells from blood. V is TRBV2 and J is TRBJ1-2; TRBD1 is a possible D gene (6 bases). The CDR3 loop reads CASKDSNTNYGYTF. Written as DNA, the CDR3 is TGTGCCAGCAAGGACAGCAACACTAACTATGGCTACACCTTC.